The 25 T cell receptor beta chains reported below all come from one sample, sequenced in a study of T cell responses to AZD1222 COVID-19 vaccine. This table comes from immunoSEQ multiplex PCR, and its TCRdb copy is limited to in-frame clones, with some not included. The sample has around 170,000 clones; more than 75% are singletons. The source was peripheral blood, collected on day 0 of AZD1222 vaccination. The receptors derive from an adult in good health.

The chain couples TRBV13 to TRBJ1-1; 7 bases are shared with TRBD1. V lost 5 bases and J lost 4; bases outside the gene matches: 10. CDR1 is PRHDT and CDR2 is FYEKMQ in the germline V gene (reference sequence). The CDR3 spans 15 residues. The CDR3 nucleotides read TGTGCCAGCAGCGCACTCAGGGGGTACAGCACTGAAGCTTTCTTT. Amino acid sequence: CASSALRGYSTEAFF.

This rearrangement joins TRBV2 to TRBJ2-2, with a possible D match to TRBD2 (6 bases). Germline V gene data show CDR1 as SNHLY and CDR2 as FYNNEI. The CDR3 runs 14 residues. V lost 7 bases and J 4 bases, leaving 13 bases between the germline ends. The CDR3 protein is CASNREGGTGELFF. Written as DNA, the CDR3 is TGTGCCAGCAATCGAGAGGGAGGCACCGGGGAGCTGTTTTTT.

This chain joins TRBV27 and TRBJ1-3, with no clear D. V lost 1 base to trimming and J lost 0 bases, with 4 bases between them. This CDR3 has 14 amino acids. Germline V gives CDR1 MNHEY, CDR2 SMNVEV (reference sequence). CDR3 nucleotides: TGTGCCAGCAGTTTATTGGCCTCTGGAAACACCATATATTTT. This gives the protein CASSLLASGNTIYF.

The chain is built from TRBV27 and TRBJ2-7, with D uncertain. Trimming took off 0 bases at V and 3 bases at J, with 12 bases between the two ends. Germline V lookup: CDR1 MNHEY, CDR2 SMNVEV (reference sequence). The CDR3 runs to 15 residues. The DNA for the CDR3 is TGTGCCAGCAGTTTATCGGCGGACCCTAGCTACGAGCAGTACTTC. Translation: CASSLSADPSYEQYF.

CDR3 region: CASRTGRGLNTEAFF. CDR3 DNA sequence: TGTGCCAGCAGGACGGGGAGGGGTCTGAACACTGAAGCTTTCTTT. This chain joins TRBV2 and TRBJ1-1; perhaps TRBD1 as D (5 bases). From germline, CDR1 is SNHLY and CDR2 FYNNEI. This CDR3 contains 15 residues. V lost 6 bases and J lost 0, with 14 bases in between.

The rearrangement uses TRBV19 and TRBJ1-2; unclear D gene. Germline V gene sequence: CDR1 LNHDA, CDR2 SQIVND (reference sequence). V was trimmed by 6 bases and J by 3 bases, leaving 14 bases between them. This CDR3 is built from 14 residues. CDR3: CASSPGPTHYGYTF. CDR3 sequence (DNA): TGTGCCAGTAGCCCCGGGCCCACTCACTATGGCTACACCTTC.

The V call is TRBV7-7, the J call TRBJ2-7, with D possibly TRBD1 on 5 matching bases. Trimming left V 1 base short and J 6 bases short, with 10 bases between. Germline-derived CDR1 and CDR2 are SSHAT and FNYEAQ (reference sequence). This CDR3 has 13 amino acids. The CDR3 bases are TGTGCCAGCAGCTTAGACAGGTCGGGCGAGCAGTACTTC. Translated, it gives CASSLDRSGEQYF.

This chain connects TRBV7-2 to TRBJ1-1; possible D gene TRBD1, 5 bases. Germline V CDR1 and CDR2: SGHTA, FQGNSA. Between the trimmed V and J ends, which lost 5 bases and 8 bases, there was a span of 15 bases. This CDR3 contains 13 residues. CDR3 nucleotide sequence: TGTGCCAGCAGCGGTAGTCTGTGGGGGGAAGCTTTCTTT. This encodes CASSGSLWGEAFF. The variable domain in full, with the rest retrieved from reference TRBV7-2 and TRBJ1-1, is GAGVSQSPSNKVTEKGKDVELRCDPISGHTALYWYRQSLGQGLEFLIYFQGNSAPDKSGLPSDRFSAERTGGSVSTLTIQRTQQEDSAVYLCASSGSLWGEAFFGQGTRLTVV.

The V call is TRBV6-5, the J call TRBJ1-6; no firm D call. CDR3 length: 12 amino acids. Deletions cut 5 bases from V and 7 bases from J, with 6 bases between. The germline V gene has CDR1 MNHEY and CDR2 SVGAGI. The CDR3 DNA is TGTGCCAGCAGTCCACTCAATTCACCCCTCCACTTT. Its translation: CASSPLNSPLHF.

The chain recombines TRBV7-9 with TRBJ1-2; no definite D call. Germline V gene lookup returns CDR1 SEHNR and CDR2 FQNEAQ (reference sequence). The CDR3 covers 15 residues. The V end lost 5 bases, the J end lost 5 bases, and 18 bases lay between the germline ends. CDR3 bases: TGTGCCAGCAGCCCCACGGATCGATTATCATATGGCTACACCTTC. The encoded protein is CASSPTDRLSYGYTF.

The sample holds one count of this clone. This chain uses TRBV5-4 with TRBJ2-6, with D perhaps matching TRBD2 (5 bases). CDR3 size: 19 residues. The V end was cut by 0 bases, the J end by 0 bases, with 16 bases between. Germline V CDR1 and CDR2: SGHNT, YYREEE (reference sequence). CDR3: CASSLAFDYWNSGANVLTF. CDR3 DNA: TGTGCCAGCAGCTTGGCCTTTGACTATTGGAACTCTGGGGCCAACGTCCTGACTTTC.

In nucleotides, the CDR3 is TGCAGCGTTGAAACGCCGGGCCAGAGCATGAACACTGAAGCTTTCTTT. It yields the protein CSVETPGQSMNTEAFF. The gene calls are TRBV29-1 and TRBJ1-1; D is unclear. Trimming cost V 2 bases and J 0 bases, with 16 bases left between them. Germline CDR1 and CDR2: SQVTM and ANQGSEA. The CDR3 is 16 amino acids.

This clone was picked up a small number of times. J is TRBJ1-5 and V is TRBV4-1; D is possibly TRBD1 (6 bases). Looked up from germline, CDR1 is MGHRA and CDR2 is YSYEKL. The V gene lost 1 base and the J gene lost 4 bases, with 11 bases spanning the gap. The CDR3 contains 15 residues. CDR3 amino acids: CASSQARGWNQPQHF. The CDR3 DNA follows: TGCGCCAGCAGCCAAGCCAGGGGATGGAATCAGCCCCAGCATTTT.

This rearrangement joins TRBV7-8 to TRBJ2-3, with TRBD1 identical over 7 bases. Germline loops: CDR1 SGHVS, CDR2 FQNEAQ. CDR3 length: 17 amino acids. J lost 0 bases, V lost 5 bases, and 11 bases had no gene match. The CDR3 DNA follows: TGTGCCAGCAGCCCAGGGGACAGCTTCTTGAGCACAGATACGCAGTATTTT. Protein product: CASSPGDSFLSTDTQYF.

The CDR3: CATTSRDRGRTEAFF. CDR3 DNA sequence: TGTGCCACCACTAGCCGGGACAGGGGAAGAACTGAAGCTTTCTTT. This rearrangement joins TRBV5-4 to TRBJ1-1, with 10 nucleotides matching TRBD1. Trimming removed 9 bases from V and 5 bases from J; junction bases left unmatched: 13. This CDR3 has 15 residues. Germline-derived CDR1 and CDR2 are SGHNT and YYREEE (reference sequence). Filled out from reference TRBV5-4 and TRBJ1-1, the complete variable domain reads ETGVTQSPTHLIKTRGQQVTLRCSSQSGHNTVSWYQQALGQGPQFIFQYYREEENGRGNFPPRFSGLQFPNYSSELNVNALELDDSALYLCATTSRDRGRTEAFFGQGTRLTVV.

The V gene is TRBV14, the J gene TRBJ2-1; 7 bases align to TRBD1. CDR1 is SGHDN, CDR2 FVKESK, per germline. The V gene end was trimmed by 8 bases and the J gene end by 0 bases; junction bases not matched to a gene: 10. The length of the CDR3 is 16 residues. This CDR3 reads CASGRSGTVSYNEQFF. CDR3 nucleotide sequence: TGTGCCAGCGGCCGTTCCGGGACAGTCTCCTACAATGAGCAGTTCTTC. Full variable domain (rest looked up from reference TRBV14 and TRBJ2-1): EAGVTQFPSHSVIEKGQTVTLRCDPISGHDNLYWYRRVMGKEIKFLLHFVKESKQDESGMPNNRFLAERTGGTYSTLKVQPAELEDSGVYFCASGRSGTVSYNEQFFGPGTRLTVL.

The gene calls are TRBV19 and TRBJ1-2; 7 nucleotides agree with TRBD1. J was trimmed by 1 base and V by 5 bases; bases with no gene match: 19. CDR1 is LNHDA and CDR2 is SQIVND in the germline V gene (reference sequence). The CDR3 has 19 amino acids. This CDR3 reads CASSPQGGGDFVSNYGYTF. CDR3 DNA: TGTGCCAGTAGTCCCCAGGGGGGGGGCGATTTCGTTAGTAACTATGGCTACACCTTC.

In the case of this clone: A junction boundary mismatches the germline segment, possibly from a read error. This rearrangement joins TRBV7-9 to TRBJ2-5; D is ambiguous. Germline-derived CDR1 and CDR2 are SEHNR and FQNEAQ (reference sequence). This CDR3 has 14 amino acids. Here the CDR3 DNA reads TGTGCCAGCACCTTAAACGGGCCCCAAGAGACCCAGTACTTC. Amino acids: CASTLNGPQETQYF.

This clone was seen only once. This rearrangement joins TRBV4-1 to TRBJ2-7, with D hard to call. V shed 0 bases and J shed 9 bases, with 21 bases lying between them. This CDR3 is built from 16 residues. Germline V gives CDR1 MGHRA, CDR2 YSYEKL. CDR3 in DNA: TGCGCCAGCAGCCAAGATCAACGGCTGAAGCTCCTCGGGCAGTACTTC. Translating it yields CASSQDQRLKLLGQYF.

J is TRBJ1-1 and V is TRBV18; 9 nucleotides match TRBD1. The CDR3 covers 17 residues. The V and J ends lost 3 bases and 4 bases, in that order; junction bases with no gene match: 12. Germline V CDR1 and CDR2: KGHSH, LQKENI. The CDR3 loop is CASSPRTGEISFTEAFF. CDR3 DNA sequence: TGTGCCAGCTCACCGAGGACAGGGGAAATAAGTTTCACTGAAGCTTTCTTT.

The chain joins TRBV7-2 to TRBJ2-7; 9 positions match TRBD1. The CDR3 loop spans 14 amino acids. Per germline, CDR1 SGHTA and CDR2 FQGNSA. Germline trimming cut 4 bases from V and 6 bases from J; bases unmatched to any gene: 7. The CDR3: CASSYTGGFSEQYF. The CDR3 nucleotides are TGTGCCAGCAGCTACACAGGGGGCTTTAGCGAGCAGTACTTC.

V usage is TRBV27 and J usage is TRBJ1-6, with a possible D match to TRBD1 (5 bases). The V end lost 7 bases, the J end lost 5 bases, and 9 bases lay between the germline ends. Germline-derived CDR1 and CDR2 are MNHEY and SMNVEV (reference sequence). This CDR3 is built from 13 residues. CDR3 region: CASTLGDNSPLHF. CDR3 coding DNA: TGTGCCAGCACCTTGGGGGATAATTCACCCCTCCACTTT.

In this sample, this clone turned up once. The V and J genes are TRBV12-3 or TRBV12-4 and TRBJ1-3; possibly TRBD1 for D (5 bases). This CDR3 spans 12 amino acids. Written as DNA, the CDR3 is TGTACCCATTGGGGGTCTGGAAACACCATATATTTT. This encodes CTHWGSGNTIYF.

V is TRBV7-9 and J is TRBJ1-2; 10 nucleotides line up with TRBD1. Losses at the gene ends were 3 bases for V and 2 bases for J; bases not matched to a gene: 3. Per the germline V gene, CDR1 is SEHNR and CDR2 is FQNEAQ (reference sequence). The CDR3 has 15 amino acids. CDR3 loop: CASSFPGQGNYGYTF. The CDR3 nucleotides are TGTGCCAGCAGCTTTCCGGGACAGGGGAACTATGGCTACACCTTC.

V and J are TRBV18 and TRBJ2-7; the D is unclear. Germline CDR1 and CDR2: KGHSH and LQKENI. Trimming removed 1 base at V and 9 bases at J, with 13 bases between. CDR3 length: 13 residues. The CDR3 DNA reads TGTGCCAGCTCACCACGTCCTAGTCCCGGGCAGTACTTC. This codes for CASSPRPSPGQYF.